Presented here are 9 T cell receptor beta chains from one specimen sequenced in a study of blood T cells in healthy people across ages. PCR was performed a second time for roughly 6 to 12 cycles using a sample-barcoded 5' primer and a J-beta primer mix. TCRdb re-analysed the 5' RACE reads in MiXCR, keeping a single row per CDR3 protein. Among about 570,000 distinct CDR3 sequences listed, roughly a quarter were seen once. The sample consisted of blood. These receptors were collected from a woman in her 70s in good health.

Regarding this clonotype: A junction boundary mismatches the germline segment, possibly from a read error. The chain recombines TRBV7-7 with TRBJ2-5; 9 positions match TRBD1. This CDR3 has 14 residues. Germline V lookup: CDR1 SSHAT, CDR2 FNYEAQ (reference sequence). The CDR3 DNA follows: TGTGCTAGCAGCGGGACAGGGAGACTGGAGACCCAGTACTTC. It yields the protein CASSGTGRLETQYF. Full variable domain (remainder filled in from reference TRBV7-7 and TRBJ2-5): GAGVSQSPRYKVTKRGQDVTLRCDPISSHATLYWYQQALGQGPEFLTYFNYEAQPDKSGLPSDRFSAERPEGSISTLTIQRTEQRDSAMYRCASSGTGRLETQYFGPGTRLLVL.

This clonotype was counted between two and nine times. The chain joins TRBV7-2 to TRBJ2-5, with unresolved D. Germline CDR1 is SGHTA and CDR2 is FQGNSA. This CDR3 region has 14 residues. V shed 2 bases and J shed 1 base, with 8 bases lying between them. CDR3 loop: CASSLRTVQETQYF. CDR3 nucleotide sequence: TGTGCCAGCAGCTTACGGACGGTCCAAGAGACCCAGTACTTC.

The chain links TRBV29-1 to TRBJ1-5; 11 nucleotides agree with TRBD1. V was pared by 6 bases and J by 5 bases, with 3 bases of the junction left unmatched. The CDR3 has 13 amino acids. Germline CDR1 is SQVTM and CDR2 is ANQGSEA. The DNA for the CDR3 is TGCAGCGTAGGGGACAGGGGGTATCAGCCCCAGCATTTT. This translates into CSVGDRGYQPQHF.

This sequence joins TRBV29-1 and TRBJ2-3, with a tentative D call TRBD2 (6 bases). Trimming took off 5 bases at V and 14 bases at J, with 29 bases between the two ends. The germline V gene has CDR1 SQVTM and CDR2 ANQGSEA. This CDR3 is 15 amino acids long. The CDR3 nucleotides are TGCAGCGTTCCCTGGGTTGCTGGAGGGCCCCCTGGGCCGTATTTT. It encodes CSVPWVAGGPPGPYF.

V and J are TRBV7-2 and TRBJ2-1; 11 bases agree with TRBD1. This CDR3 comprises 14 residues. Losses at the gene ends were 5 bases for V and 8 bases for J; bases not matched to a gene: 5. CDR1 and CDR2 (germline): SGHTA, FQGNSA. CDR3 nucleotide sequence: TGTGCCAGCAGCAAGGGACAGGGGGTAGATGAGCAGTTCTTC. As protein: CASSKGQGVDEQFF.

This chain uses TRBV5-5 with TRBJ2-5; 8 nucleotides align to TRBD2. V lost 0 bases and J lost 3; bases outside the gene matches: 7. The length of the CDR3 is 16 residues. Germline loops: CDR1 SGHKS, CDR2 YYEKEE (reference sequence). The CDR3 DNA sequence: TGTGCCAGCAGCTTGGAGCGGGGGTTTTTTAAAGAGACCCAGTACTTC. Protein: CASSLERGFFKETQYF.

This clonotype has more than one count but fewer than ten. CDR3 nucleotide sequence: TGCGCCAGCAGCCTCGGGACCCGGAGCACTAATGAAAAACTGTTTTTT. It translates to CASSLGTRSTNEKLFF. This chain links TRBV4-3 with TRBJ1-4, with a tentative D call TRBD1 (5 bases). This CDR3 contains 16 residues. V lost 4 bases and J lost 2, with 14 bases in between. CDR1 LGHNA and CDR2 YSLEER come from the germline V gene.

This clonotype has just a few counts. The rearrangement uses TRBV6-5 and TRBJ2-1; D not resolved. Between the trimmed V and J ends, which lost 2 bases and 8 bases, there was a span of 19 bases. This CDR3 contains 16 residues. Germline loops: CDR1 MNHEY, CDR2 SVGAGI. CDR3 sequence reads: CASSYVSRVVHDEQFF. The CDR3 bases are TGTGCCAGCAGTTACGTCTCCCGGGTAGTCCATGATGAGCAGTTCTTC.

About this clonotype itself: The conserved phenylalanine or tryptophan is not found at the CDR3 terminus, so this likely reflects a read error. The CDR3 protein is CASLAVGGNEQYS. The CDR3 nucleotides read TGTGCCAGCCTGGCTGTGGGGGGAAACGAGCAGTACTCC. The genes are TRBV6-1 and TRBJ2-7, with D possibly TRBD2 on 6 matching bases. From germline, CDR1 is MNHNS and CDR2 SASEGT. Trimming cost V 8 bases and J 5 bases, with 16 bases left between them. This CDR3 spans 13 amino acids.